This is a list of T cell receptor beta chains from one sample in a study of blood T cell repertoires in COVID-19. Repertoires were generated with immunoSEQ multiplex PCR, while TCRdb's copy carries only in-frame clones and drops some. The table has over 150,000 clones, roughly 80% seen once. The sequencing input was peripheral blood. The receptor source for this set is a woman over 75 with COVID-19, enrolled during active disease. Each CDR3 is given with its conserved first and last residue. A D gene is named only where the DNA matches it firmly. Expanded clones are given a class, and other clones once, few, many or no size at all.

j_gene	abundance	v_gene	d_gene	CDR3aa	CDR3nt
TRBJ2-1	few	TRBV11-3	TRBD2	CASSFGGGNEQFF	TGTGCCAGCAGCTTCGGCGGGGGCAATGAGCAGTTCTTC
TRBJ2-5	NA	TRBV24-1	TRBD1	CATSESNGQGEETQYF	TGTGCCACCAGTGAGTCGAACGGACAGGGGGAAGAGACCCAGTACTTC
TRBJ1-1	NA	TRBV11-3	NA	CASRGLAEAFF	TGTGCCAGCAGGGGGCTCGCTGAAGCTTTCTTT
TRBJ2-1	NA	TRBV4-2	TRBD2	CASSQELTSGYNEQFF	TGTGCCAGCAGCCAAGAACTTACTAGCGGTTACAATGAGCAGTTCTTC
TRBJ1-1	NA	TRBV7-8	TRBD1	CASSLGAGTGVGAFF	TGTGCCAGCAGCTTAGGAGCCGGGACAGGGGTTGGAGCTTTCTTT
TRBJ2-7	NA	TRBV18	NA	CASSPAGGAYEQYF	TGTGCCAGCTCACCGGCCGGAGGTGCATACGAGCAGTACTTC
TRBJ1-2	NA	TRBV3-1/TRBV3-2	NA	CASSPVVAYGYTF	TGTGCCAGCAGCCCCGTCGTAGCTTATGGCTACACCTTC
TRBJ1-1	NA	TRBV27	NA	CASAVNGGTEAFF	TGTGCCAGCGCCGTTAACGGAGGGACTGAAGCTTTCTTT
TRBJ2-7	NA	TRBV13	NA	CASSLGTTLYEQYF	TGTGCCAGCAGCTTAGGGACAACCCTCTACGAGCAGTACTTC
TRBJ2-5	NA	TRBV6-5	NA	CASRPTGTRQETQYF	TGTGCCAGCAGGCCAACCGGGACACGACAAGAGACCCAGTACTTC
TRBJ2-3	NA	TRBV27	NA	CASSLIRGWGTDTQYF	TGTGCCAGCAGCCTAATAAGGGGCTGGGGCACAGATACGCAGTATTTT
TRBJ2-3	NA	TRBV19	TRBD2	CASSVTSGTDTQYF	TGTGCCAGTAGTGTGACTAGCGGCACAGATACGCAGTATTTT
TRBJ2-1	NA	TRBV27	NA	CASSLSIRDGYNEQFF	TGTGCCAGCAGTTTATCGATCCGGGATGGGTACAATGAGCAGTTCTTC
TRBJ2-5	NA	TRBV7-9	TRBD2	CASGLDRETQYF	TGTGCCTCCGGACTAGATCGAGAGACCCAGTACTTC
TRBJ2-6	NA	TRBV5-6	TRBD2	CASSSGRGSGANVLTF	TGTGCCAGCAGCTCTGGGAGGGGCTCTGGGGCCAACGTCCTGACTTTC
TRBJ1-6	NA	TRBV5-1	NA	CASSSGVYNSPLHF	TGCGCCAGCAGCTCCGGGGTCTATAATTCACCCCTCCACTTT
TRBJ2-7	NA	TRBV18	NA	CASSPIQVSSYEQYF	TGTGCCAGCTCACCCATACAGGTTAGCTCCTACGAGCAGTACTTC
TRBJ1-2	NA	TRBV10-3	TRBD1	CAISDPRDRVLNGYTF	TGTGCCATCAGTGACCCACGGGACAGAGTCTTGAATGGCTACACCTTC
TRBJ1-6	NA	TRBV6-5	NA	CASSRQAPRGSPLHF	TGTGCCAGCAGCCGACAGGCTCCCAGGGGATCACCCCTCCACTTT
TRBJ1-4	NA	TRBV19	NA	CASSIGAYNEKLFF	TGTGCCAGTAGTATCGGAGCGTATAATGAAAAACTGTTTTTT
TRBJ2-2	NA	TRBV11-2	NA	CASSFQGIGELFF	TGTGCCAGCAGCTTTCAGGGGATCGGGGAGCTGTTTTTT
TRBJ1-2	once	TRBV5-1	TRBD1	CASSQGTGNIYGYTF	TGCGCCAGCAGCCAAGGGACAGGGAACATCTATGGCTACACCTTC